This T cell receptor beta chain was sequenced in a study of blood T cell repertoires in COVID-19. The wider study: The United States, Italy and Spain supplied acute and convalescent COVID-19 samples. PBMCs, B-cell-depleted T cells, or T cells were the source of the cDNA or gDNA that made up the material.

In the authors' workflow: Estimates of nucleated cell counts were drawn from the amplification of reference gene primers. Clones were read by immunoSEQ multiplex PCR, and TCRdb kept only the in-frame ones, dropping some. V and J calls and clone size are as listed in that table; D and trimming were resolved from the DNA. The table has over 400,000 clones, less than 90% seen once. Germline loops: CDR1 SGHAT, CDR2 FQNNGV. This CDR3 contains 17 residues. The ends were cut back, 1 base at V and 0 bases at J, with 13 bases in the middle. This TCR was sampled from a woman between 45 and 65 years old with COVID-19, enrolled during active disease. The chain couples TRBV11-2 to TRBJ1-3; D not certain. Sequencing was carried out using peripheral blood. CDR3 residues: CASSLGQSLSSGNTIYF. CDR3 DNA: TGTGCCAGCAGCTTAGGACAATCGCTAAGCTCTGGAAACACCATATATTTT.